A single sample gave rise to the 18 T cell receptor beta chains below, sequenced in a study of blood T cell repertoires in COVID-19. TCRdb's copy holds only in-frame clones and misses some; the assay was immunoSEQ multiplex PCR. The sample contains roughly 300,000 clones, around nine tenths of which appear only once. The sample comprised peripheral blood. These receptors originate from a young woman with COVID-19, enrolled during active disease.

This chain uses TRBV6-9 with TRBJ1-1, with D possibly matching TRBD1 (6 bases). There are 17 residues in the CDR3. V lost 0 bases, J lost 1 base, and 15 bases lay in between. Germline CDR1 and CDR2: MNHGY and SVAAGI. The CDR3 sequence is CASSYSAQQGPNTEAFF. The DNA of the CDR3 is TGTGCCAGCAGTTATTCCGCTCAACAGGGTCCGAACACTGAAGCTTTCTTT.

The chain employs TRBV2 and TRBJ1-5; no clear D. In germline, CDR1 is SNHLY, CDR2 FYNNEI. The CDR3 is 14 amino acids. V was shortened by 8 bases and J by 0 bases, with 11 bases between the two germline ends. Here the CDR3 reads CASSEVTSNQPQHF. As DNA, the CDR3 is TGTGCCAGCTCCGAGGTCACTAGCAATCAGCCCCAGCATTTT.

The V call is TRBV6-4, the J call TRBJ1-1, with 7 bases fitting TRBD1. The V and J ends lost 2 bases and 10 bases, in that order; junction bases with no gene match: 7. This CDR3 is built from 13 residues. The germline V gene has CDR1 MRHNA and CDR2 SNTAGT. DNA of the CDR3: TGTGCCAGCAGTGACCTACCAGGGGGTATAGCTTTCTTT. Protein: CASSDLPGGIAFF.

The gene calls are TRBV6-5 and TRBJ1-4; 7 nucleotides agree with TRBD1. The CDR3 sequence is 15 residues long. Per germline, CDR1 MNHEY and CDR2 SVGAGI. Trimming cost V 6 bases and J 4 bases; bases outside gene matches: 8. In DNA, the CDR3 is TGTGCCAGCAGGGCCACGACAGGGATTAATGAAAAACTGTTTTTT. Its translation is CASRATTGINEKLFF.

This clone was counted a few times. This sequence joins TRBV4-3 and TRBJ1-2, with 7 bases aligning to TRBD1. Trimming at V came to 3 bases and at J to 5 bases, leaving 3 bases not matched to a gene. This CDR3 spans 13 amino acids. The germline gives CDR1 LGHNA, CDR2 YSLEER. The DNA of the CDR3 is TGCGCCAGCAGCCACCAGGGGGTATATGGCTACACCTTC. It specifies CASSHQGVYGYTF.

V and J are TRBV27 and TRBJ1-1; 8 positions match TRBD1. J lost 2 bases, V lost 9 bases, and 14 bases had no gene match. This CDR3 is built from 16 residues. Germline V CDR1 and CDR2: MNHEY, SMNVEV (reference sequence). The CDR3 DNA reads as TGTGCCAGTAGGGCCCTCAATACAGGGGGAAACACTGAAGCTTTCTTT. The encoded protein is CASRALNTGGNTEAFF.

Turning to this clone: At one end the junction does not follow the germline gene, possibly because of a read error. This sequence joins TRBV7-7 and TRBJ2-1; unclear D gene. Looked up from germline, CDR1 is SSHAT and CDR2 is FNYEAQ (reference sequence). This CDR3 is built from 17 residues. The chain's CDR3 is CASSLNPIASSYNEQFF. DNA for the CDR3: TGTGCTAGCAGCTTAAATCCCATCGCCAGCTCCTACAATGAGCAGTTCTTC. The full variable domain, completed using reference TRBV7-7 and TRBJ2-1, is GAGVSQSPRYKVTKRGQDVTLRCDPISSHATLYWYQQALGQGPEFLTYFNYEAQPDKSGLPSDRFSAERPEGSISTLTIQRTEQRDSAMYRCASSLNPIASSYNEQFFGPGTRLTVL.

The chain links TRBV2 to TRBJ2-5, with 7 bases fitting TRBD2. CDR3 length: 15 residues. Germline V gene sequence: CDR1 SNHLY, CDR2 FYNNEI. Trimming cost V 5 bases and J 2 bases; bases outside gene matches: 8. The CDR3 sequence is CASSLGTTLQETQYF. The CDR3 bases are TGTGCCAGCAGTCTCGGGACTACTTTACAAGAGACCCAGTACTTC.

This clone was counted a few times. The chain's CDR3 is CASSEKPPPGEDNGYTF. CDR3 sequence (DNA): TGTGCCAGCAGCGAAAAACCCCCCCCAGGGGAAGATAATGGCTACACCTTC. The J gene is TRBJ1-2, the V gene TRBV11-2; D is perhaps TRBD1 (6 bases). Germline loops: CDR1 SGHAT, CDR2 FQNNGV. Trimming took 5 bases from V and 6 from J, leaving 25 bases between them. The CDR3 contains 17 residues.

This clone was seen only once. This chain uses TRBV7-9 with TRBJ1-1; TRBD1 is a possible D gene (5 bases). This CDR3 is built from 12 residues. Trimming pared 0 bases from V and 8 bases from J, leaving 7 bases between. Per germline, CDR1 SEHNR and CDR2 FQNEAQ (reference sequence). The CDR3 spells CASSLARQEAFF. The DNA of the CDR3 is TGTGCCAGCAGCTTAGCGCGACAGGAAGCTTTCTTT. Based on the CDR3 plus reference TRBV7-9 and TRBJ1-1, the full variable domain is DTGVSQNPRHKITKRGQNVTFRCDPISEHNRLYWYRQTLGQGPEFLTYFQNEAQLEKSRLLSDRFSAERPKGSFSTLEIQRTEQGDSAMYLCASSLARQEAFFGQGTRLTVV.

The V and J genes are TRBV28 and TRBJ1-5; maybe TRBD1 (5 bases). The CDR3 spans 18 residues. Deletions cut 5 bases from V and 0 bases from J, with 20 bases between. CDR1 is MDHEN, CDR2 SYDVKM, per germline. The CDR3 protein is CASSPTPDRFLSNQPQHF. The CDR3 DNA reads as TGTGCCAGCAGTCCAACACCAGACAGATTTCTTAGCAATCAGCCCCAGCATTTT.

This clone was counted at least ten times. This rearrangement joins TRBV18 to TRBJ2-7; weak D call: TRBD1 (6 bases). This CDR3 has 14 residues. Looked up from germline, CDR1 is KGHSH and CDR2 is LQKENI. V dropped 3 bases and J dropped 4 bases, with 13 bases sitting between them. The CDR3 coding sequence is TGTGCCAGCTCACCGCGGACAGTTGTATACGAGCAGTACTTC. Residues: CASSPRTVVYEQYF.

This sequence joins TRBV2 and TRBJ1-1, with unresolved D. This CDR3 spans 12 amino acids. Trimming cost V 8 bases and J 4 bases, with 11 bases left between them. Germline V gene lookup returns CDR1 SNHLY and CDR2 FYNNEI. The CDR3 sequence: CASDNGGTEAFF. The CDR3 DNA is TGTGCCAGCGATAATGGCGGCACTGAAGCTTTCTTT.

This chain connects TRBV11-3 to TRBJ1-6, with 9 bases aligning to TRBD1. Trimming removed 4 bases from V and 9 bases from J; junction bases left unmatched: 7. The CDR3 has 15 amino acids. CDR1 SGHNT and CDR2 YENEEA come from the germline V gene. The CDR3 DNA reads as TGTGCCAGCAGCTCGACAGGGGGTAGTGGTTCACCCCTCCACTTT. As protein: CASSSTGGSGSPLHF.

A word on this clone: Within the sample, other DNA sequences also encode this same CDR3. V gene TRBV24-1 combines with J gene TRBJ1-6, with 7 bases that match TRBD1. The V gene's germline CDR1 is KGHDR and CDR2 SFDVKD. CDR3 length: 14 amino acids. V gave up 4 bases and J gave up 10 bases; unmatched junction bases: 6. The CDR3 spells CATSEGQDGSPLHF. The CDR3 DNA sequence: TGTGCCACCAGTGAAGGACAGGACGGGTCACCCCTCCACTTT.

The table lists this clone with a count of one. The V and J genes are TRBV5-4 and TRBJ1-1, with D hard to call. This CDR3 comprises 13 residues. Trimming left V 2 bases short and J 6 bases short, with 11 bases between. CDR1 is SGHNT, CDR2 YYREEE, per germline (reference sequence). Written as DNA, the CDR3 is TGTGCCAGCAGCTTTTCGGGTGGAGCTGAAGCTTTCTTT. Translating gives CASSFSGGAEAFF.

The genes are TRBV30 and TRBJ1-5, with D tentatively TRBD1 (6 bases). Trimming took off 0 bases at V and 7 bases at J, with 10 bases between the two ends. From germline, CDR1 is GTSNPN and CDR2 SVGIG (reference sequence). CDR3 size: 13 residues. The CDR3 region has the DNA TGTGCCTGGAGTGTAGGGGGGGGGCAGCCCCAGCATTTT. Its protein product is CAWSVGGGQPQHF.

The chain carries TRBV5-1 and TRBJ1-2, with TRBD1 as a possible D gene (6 bases). Trimming removed 4 bases at V and 7 bases at J, with 20 bases between. Per germline, CDR1 SGHRS and CDR2 YFSETQ. The CDR3 is 15 residues long. CDR3 DNA sequence: TGCGCCAGCAGCCCCAGTGTAATGGGGGCGCTTGGCTACACCTTC. It is translated as CASSPSVMGALGYTF.